The source of this T cell receptor (beta chain) is a study of shared clonotypes between healthy human individuals. Clones were sequenced by immunoSEQ multiplex PCR, and TCRdb holds only the in-frame ones, with some missing. Here the sample spans about 2.4 million clones, 93% being singletons. None of the donors, who were healthy HIV-negative adults, had recently had acute infections or vaccinations. Between the trimmed V and J ends, which lost 7 bases and 2 bases, there was a span of 11 bases. The CDR3 extends over 14 amino acids. Germline CDR1 MNHNS, CDR2 SASEGT. J is TRBJ2-2 and V is TRBV6-1; D may be TRBD2 (6 bases). Source material: naive CD4+ T cells from PBMCs. Subset of the sample: CD45RA+ positively selected. The source is a man younger than 35 in good health. Some clones in this sample may be carry-over from other donors' samples. As DNA, the CDR3 is TGTGCCAGCAATCAGGCGGGAAACACCGGGGAGCTGTTTTTT. Encoded protein: CASNQAGNTGELFF.